Shown below are 30 T cell receptor beta chains from a single sample sequenced in a study of identical twins. TCRdb reprocessed the 5' RACE reads with MiXCR, giving one entry per CDR3 protein. The table has under 500,000 distinct CDR3 sequences, 14% seen once. In addition, the sample was reused for a study of yellow fever vaccine responses in identical twins.

Sequencing used CD4+ T cells sorted from blood. These receptors all come from a woman under 30 in good health.

The chain carries TRBV20-1 and TRBJ2-7; D tentatively fits TRBD1 or TRBD2 (6 bases each). Germline V gene sequence: CDR1 DFQATT, CDR2 SNEGSKA (reference sequence). V lost 0 bases and J 11 bases, leaving 11 bases between the germline ends. This CDR3 has 11 amino acids. CDR3 nucleotides: TGCAGTGCTAGAGAGGACAGACTAGAGTACTTC. As protein: CSAREDRLEYF.

The table lists this clonotype with a few counts. The J gene is TRBJ2-2, the V gene TRBV11-2; a possible D gene is TRBD2 (6 bases). Germline V lookup: CDR1 SGHAT, CDR2 FQNNGV. The CDR3 has 16 amino acids. V was cut by 5 bases and J by 1 base, with 14 bases left in between. The chain's CDR3 is CASSARLDLNTGELFF. CDR3 sequence (DNA): TGTGCCAGCAGCGCCCGACTAGACCTGAACACCGGGGAGCTGTTTTTT.

J is TRBJ2-7 and V is TRBV19; D is perhaps TRBD1 (5 bases). The germline V gene encodes CDR1 LNHDA and CDR2 SQIVND (reference sequence). This CDR3 region has 13 residues. V was pared by 4 bases and J by 2 bases, with 9 bases between. The CDR3 reads CASSKQVAYEQYF. DNA for the CDR3: TGTGCCAGTAGTAAACAGGTAGCCTACGAGCAGTACTTC.

There are a few counts of this clonotype. The rearrangement uses TRBV6-1 and TRBJ2-1; TRBD1 agrees at 9 bases. The CDR3 loop spans 14 amino acids. The J segment lost 7 bases and the V segment lost 6 bases, leaving 7 bases of the junction unmatched. Per germline, CDR1 MNHNS and CDR2 SASEGT. Here the CDR3 reads CASRGGQGTNEQFF. CDR3 coding DNA: TGTGCCAGCAGGGGGGGACAGGGAACGAATGAGCAGTTCTTC.

The chain is built from TRBV7-2 and TRBJ1-1, with D hard to call. This CDR3 is built from 11 residues. CDR1 is SGHTA and CDR2 is FQGNSA in the germline V gene. Trimming took off 6 bases at V and 8 bases at J, with 10 bases between the two ends. The CDR3 DNA reads TGTGCCAGCAGTAGTGCCTACGAAGCTTTCTTT. Amino acids: CASSSAYEAFF.

This clonotype has a handful of counts. The chain joins TRBV7-9 to TRBJ1-1, with D maybe TRBD1 (5 bases). Deletions cut 5 bases from V and 3 bases from J, with 13 bases between. The CDR3 runs 14 residues. Germline CDR1 reads SEHNR; CDR2 reads FQNEAQ (reference sequence). For the CDR3, the DNA is TGTGCCAGCAGCGTCGGACTGGGGGACACTGAAGCTTTCTTT. This translates into CASSVGLGDTEAFF.

The genes are TRBV6-1 and TRBJ2-5, with 11 bases identical to TRBD1. Germline V gene lookup returns CDR1 MNHNS and CDR2 SASEGT. The CDR3 is 15 amino acids. The V gene end was trimmed by 6 bases and the J gene end by 2 bases; junction bases not matched to a gene: 5. For the CDR3, the DNA is TGTGCCAGCAGCGGACAGGGGGCTAGACAAGAGACCCAGTACTTC. Its protein is CASSGQGARQETQYF.

This clonotype was counted at least ten times. The genes are TRBV6-2 or TRBV6-3 and TRBJ2-1; D could derive from TRBD1 or TRBD2 (6 bases each). The CDR3 sequence is 13 residues long. The germline V gene has CDR1 MNHEY and CDR2 SVGEGT. The V gene lost 7 bases and the J gene lost 3 bases, with 10 bases spanning the gap. Written as DNA, the CDR3 is TGTGCCAGCAACAGGGAGGACTACAATGAGCAGTTCTTC. It is translated as CASNREDYNEQFF.

The chain combines TRBV24-1 with TRBJ2-2, with D maybe TRBD1 (6 bases). V lost 12 bases and J 3 bases, leaving 10 bases between the germline ends. The CDR3 extends over 12 amino acids. Per the germline V gene, CDR1 is KGHDR and CDR2 is SFDVKD. CDR3 bases: TGTGCCTCACAGGGCGACACCGGGGAGCTGTTTTTT. It translates to CASQGDTGELFF.

This rearrangement joins TRBV7-2 to TRBJ2-1; 8 positions agree with TRBD2. V dropped 5 bases and J dropped 15; count of bases not matched to a gene: 18. Looked up from germline, CDR1 is SGHTA and CDR2 is FQGNSA. The CDR3 contains 15 residues. The CDR3: CASSPEGAGGLSLFF. CDR3 coding DNA: TGTGCCAGCAGCCCCGAAGGCGCGGGGGGCCTCTCGTTGTTCTTC.

This chain links TRBV25-1 with TRBJ2-4; no clear D. This CDR3 comprises 12 residues. Deletions cut 9 bases from V and 7 bases from J, with 13 bases between. CDR1 and CDR2 (germline): MGHDK, SYGVNS. The CDR3 sequence: CASSNPQNIQYF. CDR3 DNA: TGTGCCAGTTCAAACCCCCAGAACATTCAGTACTTC.

CDR3 in amino acids: CASSQARDRNTDTQYF. The CDR3 coding sequence is TGTGCCAGCAGCCAAGCCCGGGACAGAAACACAGATACGCAGTATTTT. The chain links TRBV4-2 to TRBJ2-3, with TRBD1 matching 7 bases. The CDR3 contains 16 residues. V lost 1 base to trimming and J lost 2 bases; unmatched junction nucleotides: 6. CDR1 LGHNA and CDR2 YNFKEQ come from the germline V gene.

This clonotype was recorded at least ten times. The chain recombines TRBV4-3 with TRBJ2-3; 7 bases match TRBD2. CDR3 length: 15 residues. Per germline, CDR1 LGHNA and CDR2 YSLEER. J gave up 6 bases and V 1 base, and 7 bases lay outside the gene matches. The CDR3 reads CASSQGTRGRDTQYF. In DNA form, the CDR3 reads TGCGCCAGCAGCCAAGGGACTAGAGGCCGGGATACGCAGTATTTT.

This clonotype was detected a few times. The chain links TRBV7-2 to TRBJ2-1; 7 bases match TRBD2. V shed 6 bases, J shed 5 bases, and the junction held 7 bases outside the gene matches. Germline V gene lookup returns CDR1 SGHTA and CDR2 FQGNSA. There are 14 residues in the CDR3. The CDR3 bases are TGTGCCAGCAGTGCTAGCGGCAAGCACAATGAGCAGTTCTTC. Translated, it gives CASSASGKHNEQFF. Complete variable domain (other parts from reference TRBV7-2 and TRBJ2-1): GAGVSQSPSNKVTEKGKDVELRCDPISGHTALYWYRQSLGQGLEFLIYFQGNSAPDKSGLPSDRFSAERTGGSVSTLTIQRTQQEDSAVYLCASSASGKHNEQFFGPGTRLTVL.

V and J are TRBV7-8 and TRBJ2-5; D perhaps matches TRBD1 (6 bases). The V gene's germline CDR1 is SGHVS and CDR2 FQNEAQ. Trimming pared 1 base from V and 1 base from J, leaving 16 bases between. The CDR3 has 17 residues. Here the CDR3 DNA reads TGTGCCAGCAGCTTAGAAGGGACAAGGGCCATCCAAGAGACCCAGTACTTC. Residues: CASSLEGTRAIQETQYF. Full variable domain (rest looked up from reference TRBV7-8 and TRBJ2-5): GAGVSQSPRYKVAKRGQDVALRCDPISGHVSLFWYQQALGQGPEFLTYFQNEAQLDKSGLPSDRFFAERPEGSVSTLKIQRTQQEDSAVYLCASSLEGTRAIQETQYFGPGTRLLVL.

The table lists this clonotype with a few counts. As DNA, the CDR3 is TGCAGTGCTAGAGATCGACTAGCGGGAGTGGGCGAGCAGTTCTTC. It encodes CSARDRLAGVGEQFF. The chain joins TRBV20-1 to TRBJ2-1; 12 positions match TRBD2. V lost 0 bases to trimming and J lost 10 bases; unmatched junction nucleotides: 7. The CDR3 runs to 15 residues. Germline assignment: CDR1 DFQATT and CDR2 SNEGSKA (reference sequence).

The V and J genes are TRBV14 and TRBJ1-6; D gene ambiguous. Germline values: CDR1 SGHDN, CDR2 FVKESK. The CDR3 length is 13 residues. V shed 3 bases and J shed 8 bases, with 8 bases lying between them. This CDR3 reads CASSQTRDSPLHF. The CDR3 DNA sequence: TGTGCCAGCAGCCAGACCCGGGATTCACCCCTCCACTTT.

The rearrangement links TRBV4-3 to TRBJ2-4; the match to TRBD2 covers 7 bases. This CDR3 region has 16 residues. Unmatched junction bases numbered 11, after V lost 0 bases and J lost 9 bases. The germline gives CDR1 LGHNA, CDR2 YSLEER. The CDR3 here is CASSQDSIGGRAIQYF. The CDR3 nucleotides are TGCGCCAGCAGCCAAGATAGTATCGGAGGGAGGGCCATTCAGTACTTC.

This clonotype was picked up a small number of times. The J gene is TRBJ2-2, the V gene TRBV27; the match to TRBD2 covers 10 bases. The CDR3 spans 17 residues. Trimming at V came to 3 bases and at J to 2 bases, leaving 6 bases not matched to a gene. The germline gives CDR1 MNHEY, CDR2 SMNVEV (reference sequence). CDR3 sequence reads: CASSFQSGRANTGELFF. In DNA form, the CDR3 reads TGTGCCAGCAGTTTCCAAAGCGGGAGGGCCAACACCGGGGAGCTGTTTTTT.

This clonotype came up a few times. The CDR3 region has the DNA TGTGCCAGCAGCCAAGATCGGGATGAAAAACTGTTTTTT. This codes for CASSQDRDEKLFF. The rearrangement uses TRBV4-2 and TRBJ1-4; no clear D. Between the trimmed V and J ends, which lost 0 bases and 6 bases, there was a span of 5 bases. The germline V gene encodes CDR1 LGHNA and CDR2 YNFKEQ. The CDR3 is 13 residues long.

The rearrangement uses TRBV6-2 or TRBV6-3 and TRBJ1-2; D is uncertain. The CDR3 has 13 residues. V was shortened by 7 bases and J by 7 bases, with 16 bases between the two germline ends. Germline values: CDR1 MNHEY, CDR2 SVGEGT. CDR3 in DNA: TGTGCCAGCACCGATCGGACGTCAGGTGGCTACACCTTC. Translated: CASTDRTSGGYTF.

A few counts support this clonotype. J is TRBJ2-1 and V is TRBV6-2 or TRBV6-3; tentatively, D is TRBD2 (6 bases). V lost 2 bases to trimming and J lost 4 bases, with 12 bases between them. Germline V CDR1 and CDR2: MNHEY, SVGEGT. CDR3 length: 15 amino acids. The CDR3 loop reads CASSYGLANYNEQFF. The CDR3 DNA sequence: TGTGCCAGCAGTTACGGGCTAGCGAATTACAATGAGCAGTTCTTC.

This clonotype was counted ten times or more. This chain uses TRBV7-2 with TRBJ2-7; 13 bases fit TRBD2. Germline CDR1 and CDR2: SGHTA and FQGNSA. The CDR3 runs to 15 residues. Trimming took 5 bases from V and 2 from J; bases not matched to a gene: 3. The CDR3 is CASSTLAGGPYEQYF. CDR3 DNA sequence: TGTGCCAGCAGCACACTAGCGGGAGGGCCCTACGAGCAGTACTTC.

In DNA, the CDR3 is TGTGCCAGTAGGAGACTAGCGGGAGGGTCCAATGAGCAGTTCTTC. Protein: CASRRLAGGSNEQFF. The rearrangement joins TRBV19 to TRBJ2-1; 14 positions match TRBD2. V lost 6 bases and J lost 6; bases outside the gene matches: 4. Germline V CDR1 and CDR2: LNHDA, SQIVND (reference sequence). The CDR3 consists of 15 residues.

This clonotype has a handful of counts. V and J are TRBV15 and TRBJ2-7; D might be TRBD2 (5 bases). CDR1 and CDR2 from the germline V gene are LNHNV and YYDKDF (reference sequence). The CDR3 spans 14 residues. The V gene lost 1 base and the J gene lost 2 bases, with 9 bases spanning the gap. The CDR3 DNA reads as TGTGCCACCAGCAGAGGGAGGATCCCCTACGAGCAGTACTTC. This codes for CATSRGRIPYEQYF.

This clonotype has a handful of counts. The rearrangement uses TRBV29-1 and TRBJ2-2; TRBD2 matches 8 bases. After removal of 7 bases from V and 1 base from J, the junction contained 5 bases not matched to a gene. The CDR3 is 14 residues long. Germline CDR1 is SQVTM and CDR2 is ANQGSEA. This CDR3 is CSGMAGGNTGELFF. The CDR3 region has the DNA TGCAGCGGCATGGCGGGGGGGAACACCGGGGAGCTGTTTTTT.

The J gene is TRBJ2-7, the V gene TRBV5-1; D possibly matches TRBD1 or TRBD2 (5 bases each). The CDR3 sequence is 16 residues long. Trimming removed 1 base from V and 0 bases from J, with 14 bases in between. From germline, CDR1 is SGHRS and CDR2 YFSETQ. The CDR3, as DNA: TGCGCCAGCAGCTTGAGCCCGGAGAGGGGCTCCTACGAGCAGTACTTC. This codes for CASSLSPERGSYEQYF.

The rearrangement uses TRBV18 and TRBJ2-3, with a weak D call TRBD2 (5 bases). The length of the CDR3 is 16 residues. Trimming took off 2 bases at V and 4 bases at J, with 16 bases between the two ends. Germline lookup yields CDR1 KGHSH and CDR2 LQKENI. CDR3: CASSPRESLAADTQYF. CDR3 coding DNA: TGTGCCAGCTCACCAAGGGAGTCTCTGGCTGCAGATACGCAGTATTTT. Drawing the rest from reference TRBV18 and TRBJ2-3, the complete variable domain is NAGVMQNPRHLVRRRGQEARLRCSPMKGHSHVYWYRQLPEEGLKFMVYLQKENIIDESGMPKERFSAEFPKEGPSILRIQQVVRGDSAAYFCASSPRESLAADTQYFGPGTRLTVL.

This clonotype has more than one count but fewer than ten. This sequence joins TRBV6-1 and TRBJ1-3; possibly TRBD1 for D (5 bases). Trimming took off 6 bases at V and 0 bases at J, with 9 bases between the two ends. The germline CDR1 and CDR2 sequences are MNHNS and SASEGT. The CDR3 contains 14 residues. CDR3 nucleotides: TGTGCCAGCAGGGAGGACAACTCTGGAAACACCATATATTTT. It specifies CASREDNSGNTIYF.

The V and J genes are TRBV7-9 and TRBJ2-4; 7 bases match TRBD1. Unmatched junction bases numbered 5, after V lost 4 bases and J lost 8 bases. The CDR3 sequence is 13 residues long. The germline V gene has CDR1 SEHNR and CDR2 FQNEAQ (reference sequence). CDR3 region: CASSSQGVYIQYF. CDR3 sequence (DNA): TGTGCCAGCAGCTCTCAGGGGGTATACATTCAGTACTTC. Variable domain in full (rest from reference TRBV7-9 and TRBJ2-4): DTGVSQNPRHKITKRGQNVTFRCDPISEHNRLYWYRQTLGQGPEFLTYFQNEAQLEKSRLLSDRFSAERPKGSFSTLEIQRTEQGDSAMYLCASSSQGVYIQYFGAGTRLSVL.